Listed here are 26 T cell receptor beta chains from one sample, sequenced in a study of shared clonotypes between healthy human individuals. Profiling relied on immunoSEQ multiplex PCR, and the TCRdb table lists in-frame clones only, not all of them. The sample holds around 2,100,000 clones; roughly 94% are singletons and the top ten take under 1.5%. Naive CD8 cells, CD45RO-negative and positively selected for CCR7, excluded terminally differentiated effector memory CD45RA+ cells. Sequencing was done on a sample of naive CD8+ T cells sorted from blood. Receptor source: a man aged 18 to 29 in good health.

The chain employs TRBV30 and TRBJ2-3, with D unresolved. V lost 4 bases to trimming and J lost 0 bases, with 11 bases between them. CDR1 is GTSNPN and CDR2 is SVGIG in the germline V gene (reference sequence). The CDR3 covers 14 residues. Here the CDR3 reads CAWKSGASTDTQYF. CDR3 nucleotides: TGTGCCTGGAAGTCGGGTGCTAGCACAGATACGCAGTATTTT.

The V call is TRBV14, the J call TRBJ2-2; no firm D call. CDR3 length equals 14 residues. The V gene's germline CDR1 is SGHDN and CDR2 FVKESK. The V and J ends lost 4 bases and 5 bases respectively, with 11 bases between them. The CDR3 region has the DNA TGTGCCAGCAGCCCGGCTCGGTCTACCGGGGAGCTGTTTTTT. Its translation is CASSPARSTGELFF.

This sequence joins TRBV30 and TRBJ2-7; TRBD1 might be the D (6 bases). This CDR3 spans 13 amino acids. From germline, CDR1 is GTSNPN and CDR2 SVGIG (reference sequence). Between the trimmed V and J ends, which lost 4 bases and 7 bases, there was a span of 17 bases. CDR3 sequence (DNA): TGTGCCTGGATCCAGGCAGGGGCGGGTGAGCAGTACTTC. Translation gives CAWIQAGAGEQYF.

The rearrangement links TRBV6-6 to TRBJ2-5; D gene ambiguous. The CDR3 runs to 16 residues. Looked up from germline, CDR1 is MNHNY and CDR2 is SVGAGI (reference sequence). Trimming took off 2 bases at V and 0 bases at J, with 13 bases between the two ends. CDR3 loop: CASSYLSVSYQETQYF. CDR3 nucleotides: TGTGCCAGCAGTTACCTCTCCGTTAGCTACCAAGAGACCCAGTACTTC.

In this sample, this clone turned up once. The V call is TRBV4-1, the J call TRBJ1-5; D is unresolved. The CDR3 totals 14 residues. The V gene's germline CDR1 is MGHRA and CDR2 YSYEKL. V lost 0 bases to trimming and J lost 4 bases, with 7 bases between them. DNA of the CDR3: TGCGCCAGCAGCCAAGAAATAGGGAATCAGCCCCAGCATTTT. It codes for CASSQEIGNQPQHF.

This clone was recorded once. The V call is TRBV9, the J call TRBJ1-6; D is perhaps TRBD1 (5 bases). Germline CDR1 and CDR2: SGDLS and YYNGEE. V lost 4 bases and J 9 bases, leaving 20 bases between the germline ends. The CDR3 is 16 amino acids. The chain's CDR3 is CASSTGGDPTGSPLHF. The CDR3 DNA sequence: TGTGCCAGCAGCACAGGAGGTGACCCGACTGGTTCACCCCTCCACTTT. Drawing the rest from reference TRBV9 and TRBJ1-6, the complete variable domain is DSGVTQTPKHLITATGQRVTLRCSPRSGDLSVYWYQQSLDQGLQFLIQYYNGEERAKGNILERFSAQQFPDLHSELNLSSLELGDSALYFCASSTGGDPTGSPLHFGNGTRLTVT.

The chain carries TRBV6-6 and TRBJ2-1; 12 bases match TRBD2. CDR1 is MNHNY, CDR2 SVGAGI, per germline (reference sequence). J lost 4 bases, V lost 6 bases, and 1 base had no gene match. This CDR3 has 14 residues. CDR3 sequence reads: CASRLAGGYNEQFF. The CDR3 DNA reads as TGTGCCAGCAGGCTAGCGGGAGGGTACAATGAGCAGTTCTTC.

This chain connects TRBV6-5 to TRBJ1-4; D ambiguous. This CDR3 has 13 residues. Germline assignment: CDR1 MNHEY and CDR2 SVGAGI. V was trimmed by 6 bases and J by 8 bases, leaving 13 bases between them. CDR3 in amino acids: CASRDLDGEKLFF. The CDR3 bases are TGTGCCAGCAGAGATTTGGATGGGGAAAAACTGTTTTTT.

Worth noting for this clone: Other nucleotide sequences from this sample produce the same CDR3. The V call is TRBV7-9, the J call TRBJ2-7; D is ambiguous. V was clipped by 5 bases and J by 0 bases, with 8 bases between them. Germline loops: CDR1 SEHNR, CDR2 FQNEAQ (reference sequence). The CDR3 extends over 13 amino acids. The CDR3 DNA reads as TGTGCCAGCAGCCCGACTGCCTCCTACGAGCAGTACTTC. Translated: CASSPTASYEQYF.

The chain uses TRBV5-6 and TRBJ2-6, with 7 bases identical to TRBD1. Losses at the gene ends were 5 bases for V and 2 bases for J; bases not matched to a gene: 4. CDR1 is SGHDT and CDR2 is YYEEEE in the germline V gene. CDR3 size: 15 residues. CDR3 in DNA: TGTGCCAGCAGATCCGACAGGGCTGGGGCCAACGTCCTGACTTTC. It translates to CASRSDRAGANVLTF. Using reference TRBV5-6 and TRBJ2-6 for the parts outside the CDR3, the full variable domain is DAGVTQSPTHLIKTRGQQVTLRCSPKSGHDTVSWYQQALGQGPQFIFQYYEEEERQRGNFPDRFSGHQFPNYSSELNVNALLLGDSALYLCASRSDRAGANVLTFGAGSRLTVL.

The chain joins TRBV9 to TRBJ2-3, with TRBD2 matching over 9 bases. After removal of 2 bases from V and 6 bases from J, the junction contained 4 bases not matched to a gene. From germline, CDR1 is SGDLS and CDR2 YYNGEE. CDR3 size: 14 residues. The CDR3: CASSVSGSGDTQYF. The DNA for the CDR3 is TGTGCCAGCAGCGTTAGCGGGAGTGGGGATACGCAGTATTTT.

J is TRBJ2-7 and V is TRBV11-2, with D maybe TRBD2 (6 bases). Germline V gene sequence: CDR1 SGHAT, CDR2 FQNNGV. This CDR3 has 18 residues. Trimming left V 1 base short and J 1 base short, with 20 bases between. CDR3 sequence: CASSLAPLWGDNSYEQYF. The CDR3 DNA reads as TGTGCCAGCAGCTTAGCCCCCCTATGGGGGGATAATTCCTACGAGCAGTACTTC.

Written as DNA, the CDR3 is TGTGCCAGCAGTACCGGACAGGAAGAGACCCAGTACTTC. Amino acids: CASSTGQEETQYF. The J gene is TRBJ2-5, the V gene TRBV2; 7 nucleotides match TRBD1. Losses at the gene ends were 5 bases for V and 3 bases for J; bases not matched to a gene: 3. Per germline, CDR1 SNHLY and CDR2 FYNNEI. CDR3 length: 13 residues. Full variable domain (remainder filled in from reference TRBV2 and TRBJ2-5): EPEVTQTPSHQVTQMGQEVILRCVPISNHLYFYWYRQILGQKVEFLVSFYNNEISEKSEIFDDQFSVERPDGSNFTLKIRSTKLEDSAMYFCASSTGQEETQYFGPGTRLLVL.

The genes are TRBV7-9 and TRBJ1-2; TRBD1 aligns across 8 bases. CDR1 is SEHNR and CDR2 is FQNEAQ in the germline V gene (reference sequence). Trimming at V came to 4 bases and at J to 6 bases, leaving 4 bases not matched to a gene. This CDR3 has 13 residues. The CDR3 loop reads CASSSDRGHGYTF. The CDR3 DNA reads as TGTGCCAGCAGCTCTGACAGGGGCCATGGCTACACCTTC.

This chain's CDR3 is CASSLSSGVEAFF. The CDR3 DNA follows: TGTGCCAGCAGTTTATCCTCGGGGGTTGAAGCTTTCTTT. The V call is TRBV28, the J call TRBJ1-1, with D possibly matching TRBD1 (5 bases). The germline V gene has CDR1 MDHEN and CDR2 SYDVKM. The CDR3 totals 13 residues. Between the trimmed V and J ends, which lost 1 base and 7 bases, there was a span of 10 bases. Filled out from reference TRBV28 and TRBJ1-1, the complete variable domain reads DVKVTQSSRYLVKRTGEKVFLECVQDMDHENMFWYRQDPGLGLRLIYFSYDVKMKEKGDIPEGYSVSREKKERFSLILESASTNQTSMYLCASSLSSGVEAFFGQGTRLTVV.

The genes are TRBV6-1 and TRBJ1-1; tentatively, D is TRBD1 (5 bases). The germline V gene has CDR1 MNHNS and CDR2 SASEGT. The CDR3 has 12 residues. V shed 10 bases and J shed 6 bases, with 15 bases lying between them. Here the CDR3 reads CATVDLGAEAFF. The CDR3 DNA reads TGTGCCACCGTCGATCTAGGGGCTGAAGCTTTCTTT.

The chain couples TRBV27 to TRBJ2-1; 7 bases map to TRBD1. The CDR3 has 13 residues. Germline CDR1 and CDR2: MNHEY and SMNVEV (reference sequence). With 6 bases clipped from V and 13 bases from J, the junction kept 12 bases outside the gene matches. The CDR3 DNA reads TGTGCCAGCAGCCCAGGGACAGTGCACCCCCAGTTCTTC. Translated, it gives CASSPGTVHPQFF.

The gene calls are TRBV2 and TRBJ2-1; TRBD2 is a possible D gene (6 bases). The germline V gene encodes CDR1 SNHLY and CDR2 FYNNEI. V shed 3 bases and J shed 8 bases, with 14 bases lying between them. There are 14 residues in the CDR3. The chain's CDR3 is CASSDQTRLDEQFF. The DNA of the CDR3 is TGTGCCAGCAGTGACCAGACTAGGCTCGATGAGCAGTTCTTC.

This clone has more than one count but fewer than ten. This rearrangement joins TRBV19 to TRBJ1-4; tentative D call: TRBD1 (5 bases). Germline CDR1 LNHDA, CDR2 SQIVND (reference sequence). The ends were cut back, 5 bases at V and 2 bases at J, with 12 bases in the middle. This CDR3 spans 15 amino acids. The DNA for the CDR3 is TGTGCCAGTAGTGCGTCAGGGCTGACTAATGAAAAACTGTTTTTT. It specifies CASSASGLTNEKLFF.

The CDR3 reads CAIPSLAGANTGELFF. The CDR3 DNA follows: TGTGCCATCCCGTCCCTTGCGGGAGCGAACACCGGGGAGCTGTTTTTT. This rearrangement joins TRBV27 to TRBJ2-2; TRBD2 matches at 7 bases. CDR1 and CDR2 (germline): MNHEY, SMNVEV (reference sequence). The junction had 11 bases not matched to a gene; V was cut back by 10 bases and J by 0 bases. The CDR3 spans 16 residues.

To note about this clone: The same CDR3 also results from other DNA sequences found in this sample. The DNA of the CDR3 is TGTGCCAGCAGTGGCGGGCTCCTCTACGAGCAGTACTTC. Protein sequence: CASSGGLLYEQYF. The chain employs TRBV6-1 and TRBJ2-7; D perhaps matches TRBD2 (5 bases). This CDR3 is 13 amino acids long. V was clipped by 4 bases and J by 3 bases, with 10 bases between them. Germline loops: CDR1 MNHNS, CDR2 SASEGT.

The rearrangement uses TRBV27 and TRBJ2-5, with D possibly TRBD1 on 5 matching bases. Trimming took 4 bases from V and 0 from J, leaving 6 bases between them. This CDR3 spans 13 amino acids. The germline V gene encodes CDR1 MNHEY and CDR2 SMNVEV (reference sequence). The CDR3 protein is CASSWGDQETQYF. CDR3 coding DNA: TGTGCCAGCAGTTGGGGCGACCAAGAGACCCAGTACTTC.

This chain connects TRBV13 to TRBJ2-7; 11 bases agree with TRBD2. This CDR3 has 15 amino acids. Looked up from germline, CDR1 is PRHDT and CDR2 is FYEKMQ (reference sequence). V gave up 3 bases and J gave up 3 bases; unmatched junction bases: 4. The chain's CDR3 is CASSFTGTSGYEQYF. The CDR3 DNA sequence: TGTGCCAGCAGCTTTACCGGGACTAGCGGCTACGAGCAGTACTTC.

The chain links TRBV20-1 to TRBJ1-5; D unclear. The CDR3 is made up of 11 amino acids. CDR1 and CDR2 from the germline V gene are DFQATT and SNEGSKA (reference sequence). V was pared by 5 bases and J by 9 bases, with 11 bases between. The CDR3 loop is CSAPLLGPQHF. Here the CDR3 DNA reads TGCAGTGCTCCACTCTTGGGGCCCCAGCATTTT.

V gene TRBV28 combines with J gene TRBJ2-2; D might be TRBD2 (6 bases). The CDR3 totals 14 residues. The V and J ends lost 8 bases and 4 bases respectively, with 14 bases between them. The germline V gene encodes CDR1 MDHEN and CDR2 SYDVKM. The CDR3: CASCWGVGTGELFF. The CDR3 DNA reads TGTGCCAGCTGTTGGGGGGTGGGCACCGGGGAGCTGTTTTTT.

The chain combines TRBV29-1 with TRBJ2-1, with D possibly TRBD2 on 6 matching bases. V was shortened by 2 bases and J by 7 bases, with 12 bases between the two germline ends. The CDR3 spans 13 residues. Germline CDR1 and CDR2: SQVTM and ANQGSEA. The CDR3 protein is CSVELRGRNEQFF. Here the CDR3 DNA reads TGCAGCGTTGAATTGCGGGGTAGGAATGAGCAGTTCTTC.